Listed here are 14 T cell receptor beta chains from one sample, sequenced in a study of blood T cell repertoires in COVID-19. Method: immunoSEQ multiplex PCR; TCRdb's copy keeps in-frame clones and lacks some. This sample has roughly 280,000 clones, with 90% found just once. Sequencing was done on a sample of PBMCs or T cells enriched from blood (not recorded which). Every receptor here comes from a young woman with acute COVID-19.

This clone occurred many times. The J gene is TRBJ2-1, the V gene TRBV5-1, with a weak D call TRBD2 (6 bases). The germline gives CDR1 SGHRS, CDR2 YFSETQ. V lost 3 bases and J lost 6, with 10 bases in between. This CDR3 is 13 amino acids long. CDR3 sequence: CASSSGLVNEQFF. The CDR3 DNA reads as TGCGCCAGCAGCTCGGGACTTGTCAATGAGCAGTTCTTC.

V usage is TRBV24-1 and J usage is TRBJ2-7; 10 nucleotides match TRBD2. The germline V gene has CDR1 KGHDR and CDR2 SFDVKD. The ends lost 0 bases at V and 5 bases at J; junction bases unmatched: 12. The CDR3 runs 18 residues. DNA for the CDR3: TGTGCCACCAGTGATTTGCGAGCGGGAGGGCCCTCGGCCCACGAGCAGTACTTC. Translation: CATSDLRAGGPSAHEQYF.

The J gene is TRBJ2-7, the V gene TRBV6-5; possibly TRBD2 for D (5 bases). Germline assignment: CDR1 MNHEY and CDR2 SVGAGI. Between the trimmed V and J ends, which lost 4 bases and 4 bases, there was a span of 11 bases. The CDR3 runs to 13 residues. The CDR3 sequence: CASSWTSLYEQYF. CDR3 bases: TGTGCCAGCAGTTGGACTTCACTTTACGAGCAGTACTTC.

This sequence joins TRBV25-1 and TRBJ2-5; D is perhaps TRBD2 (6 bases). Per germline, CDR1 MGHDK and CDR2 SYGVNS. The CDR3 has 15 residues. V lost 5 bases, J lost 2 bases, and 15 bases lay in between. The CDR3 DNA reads TGTGCCAGCAGTCAAGGGACTTTAACACAAGAGACCCAGTACTTC. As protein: CASSQGTLTQETQYF.

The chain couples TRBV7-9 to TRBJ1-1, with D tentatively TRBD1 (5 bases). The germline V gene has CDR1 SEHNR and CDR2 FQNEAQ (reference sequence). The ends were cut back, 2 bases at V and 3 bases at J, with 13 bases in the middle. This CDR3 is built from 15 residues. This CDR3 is CASSLMVVGDTEAFF. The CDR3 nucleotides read TGTGCCAGCAGCTTAATGGTAGTAGGGGACACTGAAGCTTTCTTT.

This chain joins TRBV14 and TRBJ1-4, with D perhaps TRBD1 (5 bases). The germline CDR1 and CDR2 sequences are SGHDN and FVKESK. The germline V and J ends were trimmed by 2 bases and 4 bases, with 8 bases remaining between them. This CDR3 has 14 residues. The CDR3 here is CASSQQQVNEKLFF. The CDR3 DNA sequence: TGTGCCAGCAGCCAACAACAGGTTAATGAAAAACTGTTTTTT.

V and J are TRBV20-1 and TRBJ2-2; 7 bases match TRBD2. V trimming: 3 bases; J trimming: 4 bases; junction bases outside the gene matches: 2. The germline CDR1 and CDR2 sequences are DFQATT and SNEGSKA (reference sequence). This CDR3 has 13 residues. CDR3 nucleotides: TGCAGTGCTAGTTGGGGGGGCACCGGGGAGCTGTTTTTT. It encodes CSASWGGTGELFF.

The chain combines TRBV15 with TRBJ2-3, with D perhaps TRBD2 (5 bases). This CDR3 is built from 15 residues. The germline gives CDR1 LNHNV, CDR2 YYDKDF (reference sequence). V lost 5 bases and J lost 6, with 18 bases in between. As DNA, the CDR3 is TGTGCCACCAGCCCTTCCGGACTCCTGGCGGATACGCAGTATTTT. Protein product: CATSPSGLLADTQYF.

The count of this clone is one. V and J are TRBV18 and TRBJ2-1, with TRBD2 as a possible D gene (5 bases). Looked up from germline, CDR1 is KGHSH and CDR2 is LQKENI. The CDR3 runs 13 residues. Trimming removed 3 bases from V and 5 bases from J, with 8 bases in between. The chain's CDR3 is CASSPGLDNEQFF. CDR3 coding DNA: TGTGCCAGCTCACCCGGACTGGACAATGAGCAGTTCTTC.

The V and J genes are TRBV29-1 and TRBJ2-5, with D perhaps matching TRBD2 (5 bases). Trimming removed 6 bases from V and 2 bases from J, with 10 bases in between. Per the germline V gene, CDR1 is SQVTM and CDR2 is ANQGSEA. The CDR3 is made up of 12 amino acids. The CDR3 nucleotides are TGCAGCGTCAGACTATCACAAGAGACCCAGTACTTC. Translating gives CSVRLSQETQYF.

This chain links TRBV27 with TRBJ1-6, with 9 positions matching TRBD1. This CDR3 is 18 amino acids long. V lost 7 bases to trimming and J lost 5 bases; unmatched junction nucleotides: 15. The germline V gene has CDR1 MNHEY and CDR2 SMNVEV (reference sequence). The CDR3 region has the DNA TGTGCCAGCACCCATTACAAAACAGGGGGCATAAATAATTCACCCCTCCACTTT. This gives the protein CASTHYKTGGINNSPLHF.

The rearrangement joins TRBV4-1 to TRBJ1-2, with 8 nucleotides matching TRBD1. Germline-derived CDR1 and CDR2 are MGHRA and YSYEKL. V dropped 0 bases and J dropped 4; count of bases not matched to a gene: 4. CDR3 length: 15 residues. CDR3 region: CASSQEQGVGYGYTF. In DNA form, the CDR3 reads TGCGCCAGCAGCCAAGAACAGGGGGTTGGCTATGGCTACACCTTC.

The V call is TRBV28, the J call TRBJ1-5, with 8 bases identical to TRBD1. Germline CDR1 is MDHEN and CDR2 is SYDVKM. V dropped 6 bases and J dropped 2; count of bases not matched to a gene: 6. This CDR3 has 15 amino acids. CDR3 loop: CASSADRGGNQPQHF. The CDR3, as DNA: TGTGCCAGCAGCGCCGACAGGGGAGGCAATCAGCCCCAGCATTTT.

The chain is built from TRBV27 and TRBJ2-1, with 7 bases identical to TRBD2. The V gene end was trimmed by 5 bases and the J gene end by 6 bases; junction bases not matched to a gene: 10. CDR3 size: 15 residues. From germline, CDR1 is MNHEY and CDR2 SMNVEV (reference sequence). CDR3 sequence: CASSPRGREINEQFF. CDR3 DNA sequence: TGTGCCAGCAGTCCCAGAGGGCGGGAGATCAATGAGCAGTTCTTC.